Below are 21 T cell receptor beta chains sequenced from a single sample in a study of T cell repertoires in cytomegalovirus infection. No antigen has been assigned to these receptors. TCRdb analysed the reads with MiXCR anew, one entry per CDR3 protein. Of about 63,000 distinct CDR3 sequences in the sample, 20% to 25% are singletons; the top ten hold about 69%. The material was CD8+ T cells from cultured PBMCs, obtained from culture after CMV antigen stimulation. The receptors here all came from a human donor in good health (CMV status not recorded). Some clones in this sample may be carry-over from other donors' samples.

This chain links TRBV25-1 with TRBJ1-2; no reliable D call. With 3 bases removed from V and 5 bases from J, the gap between germline ends came to 19 bases. The CDR3 runs 16 residues. Germline V CDR1 and CDR2: MGHDK, SYGVNS. CDR3 residues: CASSDDGDLGPYGYTF. The CDR3 bases are TGTGCCAGCAGTGACGACGGGGATCTCGGACCATATGGCTACACCTTC.

V gene TRBV7-9 combines with J gene TRBJ1-2; the match to TRBD1 covers 7 bases. Germline assignment: CDR1 SEHNR and CDR2 FQNEAQ (reference sequence). This CDR3 spans 15 amino acids. Trimming cost V 5 bases and J 0 bases; bases outside gene matches: 6. The CDR3 DNA follows: TGTGCCAGCAGCCCGACAGGGCCCTCTAACTATGGCTACACCTTC. Its translation is CASSPTGPSNYGYTF.

The chain couples TRBV6-1 to TRBJ2-7; 9 bases fit TRBD1. J was trimmed by 0 bases and V by 6 bases; bases with no gene match: 6. Germline V gives CDR1 MNHNS, CDR2 SASEGT. This CDR3 contains 15 residues. The chain's CDR3 is CASSDDRGISYEQYF. In nucleotides, the CDR3 is TGTGCCAGCAGCGACGACAGGGGGATCTCCTACGAGCAGTACTTC.

The CDR3 bases are TGTGCCTGGGGACCGTGGCTCACCTACGAGCAGTACTTC. Translation: CAWGPWLTYEQYF. The chain joins TRBV30 to TRBJ2-7, with no clear D. With 5 bases removed from V and 2 bases from J, the gap between germline ends came to 13 bases. Germline V gives CDR1 GTSNPN, CDR2 SVGIG (reference sequence). The CDR3 runs to 13 residues.

This sequence joins TRBV12-3 or TRBV12-4 and TRBJ1-1; D not certain. The length of the CDR3 is 13 residues. V was cut by 5 bases and J by 4 bases, with 11 bases left in between. The CDR3 DNA sequence: TGTGCCAGCAGTCCTGCCGCGGGCACTGAAGCTTTCTTT. It translates to CASSPAAGTEAFF.

This clonotype has more than one count but fewer than ten. The rearrangement joins TRBV7-8 to TRBJ2-1; 8 bases are a match to TRBD2. The CDR3 length is 16 residues. The germline CDR1 and CDR2 sequences are SGHVS and FQNEAQ. V was pared by 2 bases and J by 6 bases, with 9 bases of the junction left unmatched. The DNA for the CDR3 is TGTGCCAGCAGCTTACTGGAACGGGGGGGCCCCAATGAGCAGTTCTTC. Encoded protein: CASSLLERGGPNEQFF.

J is TRBJ2-7 and V is TRBV6-2 or TRBV6-3; D is uncertain. V lost 5 bases, J lost 0 bases, and 14 bases lay in between. The CDR3 has 15 amino acids. CDR1 and CDR2 (germline): MNHEY, SVGEGT. CDR3 coding DNA: TGTGCCAGCAGTCTCCCCGACGTAGTCTCCTACGAGCAGTACTTC. As protein: CASSLPDVVSYEQYF.

The chain is built from TRBV12-3 or TRBV12-4 and TRBJ1-5; no clear D. V gave up 8 bases and J gave up 6 bases, with 11 bases separating them. This CDR3 has 12 amino acids. CDR3 loop: CASGEAGQPQHF. DNA of the CDR3: TGTGCCAGCGGGGAGGCGGGTCAGCCCCAGCATTTT.

This chain connects TRBV12-3 or TRBV12-4 to TRBJ1-1; D might be TRBD1 (5 bases). This CDR3 contains 12 residues. V lost 3 bases and J 11 bases, leaving 13 bases between the germline ends. The CDR3 coding sequence is TGTGCCAGCAGTTTGCCTCGGGAGGGGGCTTTCTTT. Translated: CASSLPREGAFF.

This chain links TRBV29-1 with TRBJ2-2; TRBD1 agrees at 9 bases. Germline CDR1 reads SQVTM; CDR2 reads ANQGSEA. Trimming removed 7 bases from V and 7 bases from J; junction bases left unmatched: 10. This CDR3 is built from 14 residues. CDR3: CSAERTGDNGELFF. CDR3 DNA: TGCAGCGCAGAACGGACAGGGGATAACGGGGAGCTGTTTTTT.

The V and J genes are TRBV6-2 or TRBV6-3 and TRBJ1-1; D may be TRBD1 (5 bases). Germline assignment: CDR1 MNHEY and CDR2 SVGEGT. The V gene lost 2 bases and the J gene lost 4 bases, with 11 bases spanning the gap. The CDR3 covers 14 residues. In DNA form, the CDR3 reads TGTGCCAGCAGTTACGACTCGGGGGGCACTGAAGCTTTCTTT. This encodes CASSYDSGGTEAFF.

This clonotype was observed a handful of times. The chain has TRBV4-2 and TRBJ2-1; TRBD2 agrees at 8 bases. The CDR3 has 15 residues. CDR1 LGHNA and CDR2 YNFKEQ come from the germline V gene. V lost 3 bases and J lost 8; bases outside the gene matches: 9. CDR3 amino acids: CASSQSRLAGHEQFF. In DNA form, the CDR3 reads TGTGCCAGCAGCCAGAGTAGGCTAGCGGGCCATGAGCAGTTCTTC.

In its sample, this clonotype was seen a few times. The CDR3 bases are TGCGCCAGCAGCCCAGTCCAATTGATTTCTAGCGAGGCCGGGGAGCTGTTTTTT. It translates to CASSPVQLISSEAGELFF. The chain employs TRBV4-1 and TRBJ2-2; tentatively, D is TRBD2 (6 bases). The V and J ends lost 4 bases and 6 bases respectively, with 24 bases between them. This CDR3 has 18 amino acids. CDR1 is MGHRA and CDR2 is YSYEKL in the germline V gene.

This clonotype was seen more than once but under ten times. The chain combines TRBV4-2 with TRBJ1-4; D is unresolved. The V end lost 0 bases, the J end lost 3 bases, and 8 bases lay between the germline ends. This CDR3 spans 15 amino acids. The germline gives CDR1 LGHNA, CDR2 YNFKEQ. The DNA of the CDR3 is TGTGCCAGCAGCCAAGAGGCAATACCTAATGAAAAACTGTTTTTT. Translated: CASSQEAIPNEKLFF.

The chain couples TRBV6-5 to TRBJ1-3, with D perhaps TRBD1 (6 bases). This CDR3 is built from 16 residues. V was pared by 6 bases and J by 4 bases, with 19 bases between. CDR1 and CDR2 from the germline V gene are MNHEY and SVGAGI. The CDR3 DNA sequence: TGTGCCAGCAGCGAGATTACAGGGCTGGGCGGAAACACCATATATTTT. This codes for CASSEITGLGGNTIYF.

V is TRBV7-6 and J is TRBJ1-1; the D gene is possibly TRBD1 (6 bases). The CDR3 is 15 amino acids. CDR1 is SGHVS and CDR2 is FNYEAQ in the germline V gene. V lost 6 bases and J lost 1, with 15 bases in between. In nucleotides, the CDR3 is TGTGCCAGCAGTCCTTCCGGGACACCGAACACTGAAGCTTTCTTT. It codes for CASSPSGTPNTEAFF.

This clonotype was detected a few times. The chain has TRBV7-6 and TRBJ2-1; D possibly matches TRBD1 or TRBD2 (6 bases each). V was trimmed by 0 bases and J by 5 bases, leaving 11 bases between them. The germline V gene has CDR1 SGHVS and CDR2 FNYEAQ. The CDR3 loop spans 15 amino acids. This CDR3 reads CASSLAEGVDNEQFF. As DNA, the CDR3 is TGTGCCAGCAGCTTAGCGGAGGGGGTAGACAATGAGCAGTTCTTC. The full variable domain, its missing parts supplied by reference TRBV7-6 and TRBJ2-1, is GAGVSQSPRYKVTKRGQDVALRCDPISGHVSLYWYRQALGQGPEFLTYFNYEAQQDKSGLPNDRFSAERPEGSISTLTIQRTEQRDSAMYRCASSLAEGVDNEQFFGPGTRLTVL.

This clonotype was detected a few times. The genes are TRBV27 and TRBJ2-5; 7 bases agree with TRBD1. The V and J ends lost 8 bases and 1 base, in that order; junction bases with no gene match: 1. The length of the CDR3 is 12 residues. Germline V gene data show CDR1 as MNHEY and CDR2 as SMNVEV (reference sequence). The CDR3 spells CASGTAQETQYF. The CDR3 bases are TGTGCCAGCGGGACAGCCCAAGAGACCCAGTACTTC.

The V and J genes are TRBV27 and TRBJ1-2; TRBD1 matches at 9 bases. V shed 4 bases, J shed 6 bases, and the junction held 9 bases outside the gene matches. The CDR3 runs 15 residues. Looked up from germline, CDR1 is MNHEY and CDR2 is SMNVEV (reference sequence). Here the CDR3 reads CASSYSRTGVDGYTF. The CDR3 region has the DNA TGTGCCAGCAGTTATTCCAGGACAGGGGTGGATGGCTACACCTTC.

This chain joins TRBV9 and TRBJ2-1; 9 bases are shared with TRBD2. Looked up from germline, CDR1 is SGDLS and CDR2 is YYNGEE. The length of the CDR3 is 16 residues. The J segment lost 5 bases and the V segment lost 0 bases, leaving 6 bases of the junction unmatched. The chain's CDR3 is CASSVGLASGNNEQFF. The CDR3 coding sequence is TGTGCCAGCAGCGTAGGCCTGGCTAGCGGGAACAATGAGCAGTTCTTC.

This clonotype has just a few counts. V is TRBV7-2 and J is TRBJ1-1; unclear D gene. The germline V and J ends were trimmed by 3 bases and 4 bases, with 9 bases remaining between them. This CDR3 has 13 residues. Germline CDR1 SGHTA, CDR2 FQGNSA. CDR3 loop: CASSLGITTEAFF. CDR3 DNA sequence: TGTGCCAGCAGCTTGGGCATTACCACTGAAGCTTTCTTT.